This T cell receptor beta chain was retrieved from a study of shared clonotypes between healthy human individuals. This CDR3 is 12 amino acids long. Per the germline V gene, CDR1 is SNHLY and CDR2 is FYNNEI. Trimming removed 8 bases from V and 6 bases from J, with 14 bases in between. Profiled with immunoSEQ multiplex PCR; TCRdb holds only in-frame clones, not every one. The sample consists of roughly 2 million clones, around 95% of them appearing once. Sequencing used naive CD4+ T cells sorted from blood. Specified subset: CD45RA+ positively selected. The J gene is TRBJ2-7, the V gene TRBV2; tentative D call: TRBD1 (5 bases). The sequence came from a man aged 18 to 29 in good health. This CDR3 is CASRQGVSEQYF. The CDR3, as DNA: TGTGCCAGCCGCCAGGGTGTAAGCGAGCAGTACTTC.